This T cell receptor beta chain was identified during a study of regulatory T cells in long-lasting Graves disease. At the level of the study: The study enrolled newly diagnosed Graves' patients on antithyroid drugs under 3 months.

At least ten counts were recorded for this clonotype. HTBI primers from iRepertoire and Arm-PCR of CDR3 regions yielded the TCR beta libraries. TCRdb itself ran the multiplex PCR reads through MiXCR, one entry per CDR3 protein. The profile shows more than 350,000 distinct CDR3 sequences, 14% to 15% of them singletons. The sample's time point: newly diagnosed GD, antithyroid drugs for less than 3 months. Extracted RNA from PBMCs served as the source of the TCR library. The CDR3 contains 14 residues. CDR1 and CDR2 from the germline V gene are MNHEY and SVGEGT. The ends lost 4 bases at V and 5 bases at J; junction bases unmatched: 5. These same data were also listed under a study on T cells in Graves' hyperthyroidism and ophthalmopathy. That source reports: Median prediction lead before ophthalmopathy onset was 6.5 months with the model.

The specimen comprised peripheral blood mononuclear cells (PBMCs), sampled at new diagnosis, from a patient treated with antithyroid drugs. The V call is TRBV6-2 or TRBV6-3, the J call TRBJ1-1; 9 bases agree with TRBD1. This clonotype originated in a woman in her 30s with Graves disease. CDR3 region: CASSSGQGWTEAFF. CDR3 DNA: TGTGCCAGCAGTTCGGGACAGGGATGGACTGAAGCTTTCTTT.